Sequencing of this T cell receptor beta chain was carried out in a study of blood T cell repertoires in COVID-19. Data came from immunoSEQ multiplex PCR; TCRdb stores just in-frame clones and leaves some out. The data show 140,000 to 150,000 clones, with roughly four fifths seen just once and approximately 16% held by the top ten. With 7 bases removed from V and 4 bases from J, the gap between germline ends came to 13 bases. Per germline, CDR1 MNHNY and CDR2 SVGAGI (reference sequence). This CDR3 contains 13 residues. The material sequenced was peripheral blood. The rearrangement uses TRBV6-6 and TRBJ1-2, with a weak D call TRBD1 (6 bases). The TCR sequence derives from a human donor with acute or convalescent COVID-19. The donor label of this sample is uncertain. For the CDR3, the DNA is TGTGCCAGCACAGACAGGCTGGGCTATGGCTACACCTTC. Translation: CASTDRLGYGYTF.